The 7 T cell receptor beta chains given below trace back to one sample, sequenced in a study of T cells in localized non-small cell lung cancer. Method: immunoSEQ multiplex PCR; TCRdb's copy keeps in-frame clones and lacks some. The table has approximately 20,000 clones, approximately 91% seen once. Sequencing used peripheral blood, obtained before any cancer treatment. The receptors derive from a man aged 40 to 70 with stage I lung adenocarcinoma.

The J gene is TRBJ1-5, the V gene TRBV10-3, with D maybe TRBD1 (5 bases). The CDR3 loop spans 14 amino acids. V was clipped by 6 bases and J by 1 base, with 10 bases between them. CDR1 is ENHRY and CDR2 is SYGVKD in the germline V gene. The CDR3 spells CAIRQGLSNQPQHF. DNA for the CDR3: TGTGCCATCAGGCAGGGTTTGAGCAATCAGCCCCAGCATTTT.

J is TRBJ1-1 and V is TRBV2, with a weak D call TRBD1 (5 bases). Per the germline V gene, CDR1 is SNHLY and CDR2 is FYNNEI. V was cut by 6 bases and J by 10 bases, with 15 bases left in between. The CDR3 is 12 amino acids. CDR3 in amino acids: CASRAGGVVAFF. For the CDR3, the DNA is TGTGCCAGCAGGGCGGGAGGGGTGGTAGCTTTCTTT.

The chain is built from TRBV19 and TRBJ2-3; unclear D gene. The CDR3 spans 13 residues. The germline CDR1 and CDR2 sequences are LNHDA and SQIVND (reference sequence). V lost 8 bases to trimming and J lost 2 bases, with 11 bases between them. CDR3 sequence reads: CASGLGPTDTQYF. The CDR3, as DNA: TGTGCCAGTGGCCTCGGTCCCACAGATACGCAGTATTTT. Together with reference TRBV19 and TRBJ2-3, the CDR3 gives the full variable domain: DGGITQSPKYLFRKEGQNVTLSCEQNLNHDAMYWYRQDPGQGLRLIYYSQIVNDFQKGDIAEGYSVSREKKESFPLTVTSAQKNPTAFYLCASGLGPTDTQYFGPGTRLTVL.

The chain employs TRBV6-5 and TRBJ2-3; the D gene is possibly TRBD1 (6 bases). This CDR3 is 15 amino acids long. In germline, CDR1 is MNHEY, CDR2 SVGAGI. The V end lost 6 bases, the J end lost 6 bases, and 19 bases lay between the germline ends. CDR3 protein: CASRAYRVSVDTQYF. Here the CDR3 DNA reads TGTGCCAGCAGGGCCTACAGGGTTAGCGTTGATACGCAGTATTTT.

The chain couples TRBV6-5 to TRBJ2-7; the match to TRBD1 covers 7 bases. The CDR3 runs 14 residues. V was clipped by 2 bases and J by 5 bases; unmatched bases: 6. The germline gives CDR1 MNHEY, CDR2 SVGAGI. The CDR3 DNA reads as TGTGCCAGCAGTTACGACAGGGAGATCGACGAGCAGTACTTC. Residues: CASSYDREIDEQYF.

The V call is TRBV2, the J call TRBJ2-5; D is uncertain. The CDR3 runs 14 residues. V was trimmed by 1 base and J by 3 bases, leaving 9 bases between them. The germline V gene has CDR1 SNHLY and CDR2 FYNNEI. The CDR3 DNA sequence: TGTGCCAGCAGTGAAGGGGCAAAGAAAGAGACCCAGTACTTC. Residues: CASSEGAKKETQYF.

This clone was counted once. The chain is built from TRBV9 and TRBJ2-7, with D unresolved. The V end lost 1 base, the J end lost 0 bases, and 8 bases lay between the germline ends. There are 14 residues in the CDR3. The germline V gene encodes CDR1 SGDLS and CDR2 YYNGEE. DNA for the CDR3: TGTGCCAGCAGCGTACTGGGGTCCTCCTACGAGCAGTACTTC. Amino acid sequence: CASSVLGSSYEQYF.